This T cell receptor beta chain was sequenced in a study of OX40 agonist ivuxolimab in advanced cancers. This CDR3 is 16 amino acids long. Germline trimming cut 4 bases from V and 4 bases from J; bases unmatched to any gene: 10. Germline lookup yields CDR1 LNHDA and CDR2 SQIVND (reference sequence). Assay: immunoSEQ multiplex PCR; the TCRdb copy retains only in-frame clones and omits some. The sample lists approximately 13,000 clones; 80% were seen once. V gene TRBV19 combines with J gene TRBJ2-7; 10 bases map to TRBD2. Sequencing used CD4+ or CD8+ T cells sorted from blood, obtained in a trial of the OX40 agonist ivuxolimab. The sequence was collected from an adult with an advanced solid tumor such as melanoma, head and neck, liver or kidney cancer. CDR3 amino acids: CASSTPPKREGYEQYF. The CDR3 region has the DNA TGTGCCAGTAGTACCCCCCCTAAGCGGGAGGGGTACGAGCAGTACTTC.